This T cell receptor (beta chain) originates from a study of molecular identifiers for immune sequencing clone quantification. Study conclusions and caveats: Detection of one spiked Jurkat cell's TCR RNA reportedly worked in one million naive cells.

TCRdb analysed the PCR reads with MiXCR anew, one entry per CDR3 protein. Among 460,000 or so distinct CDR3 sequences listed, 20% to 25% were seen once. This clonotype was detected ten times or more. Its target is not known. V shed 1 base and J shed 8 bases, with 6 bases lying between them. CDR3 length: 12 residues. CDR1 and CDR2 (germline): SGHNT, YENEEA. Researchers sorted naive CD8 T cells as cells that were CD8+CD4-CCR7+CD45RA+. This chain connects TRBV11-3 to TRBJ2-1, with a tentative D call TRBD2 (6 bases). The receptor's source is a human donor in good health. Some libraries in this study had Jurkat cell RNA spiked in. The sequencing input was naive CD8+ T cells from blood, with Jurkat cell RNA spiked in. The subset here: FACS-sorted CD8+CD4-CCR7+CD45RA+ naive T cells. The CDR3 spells CASSLGGDEQFF. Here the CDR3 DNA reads TGTGCCAGCAGCTTAGGGGGGGATGAGCAGTTCTTC.